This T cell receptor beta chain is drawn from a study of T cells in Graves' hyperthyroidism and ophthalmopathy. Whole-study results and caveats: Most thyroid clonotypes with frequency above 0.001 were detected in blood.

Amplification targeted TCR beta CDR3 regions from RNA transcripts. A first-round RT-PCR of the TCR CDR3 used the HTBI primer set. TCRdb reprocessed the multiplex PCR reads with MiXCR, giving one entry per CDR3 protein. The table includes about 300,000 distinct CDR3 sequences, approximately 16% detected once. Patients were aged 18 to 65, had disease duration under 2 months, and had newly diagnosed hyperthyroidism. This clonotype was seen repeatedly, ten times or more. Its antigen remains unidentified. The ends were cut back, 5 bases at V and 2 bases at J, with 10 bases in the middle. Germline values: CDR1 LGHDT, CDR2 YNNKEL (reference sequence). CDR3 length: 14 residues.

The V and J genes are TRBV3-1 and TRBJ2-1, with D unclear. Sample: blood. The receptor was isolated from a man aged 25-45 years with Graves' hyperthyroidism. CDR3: CASSAGGPYNEQFF. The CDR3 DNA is TGTGCCAGCAGCGCAGGTGGTCCCTACAATGAGCAGTTCTTC.